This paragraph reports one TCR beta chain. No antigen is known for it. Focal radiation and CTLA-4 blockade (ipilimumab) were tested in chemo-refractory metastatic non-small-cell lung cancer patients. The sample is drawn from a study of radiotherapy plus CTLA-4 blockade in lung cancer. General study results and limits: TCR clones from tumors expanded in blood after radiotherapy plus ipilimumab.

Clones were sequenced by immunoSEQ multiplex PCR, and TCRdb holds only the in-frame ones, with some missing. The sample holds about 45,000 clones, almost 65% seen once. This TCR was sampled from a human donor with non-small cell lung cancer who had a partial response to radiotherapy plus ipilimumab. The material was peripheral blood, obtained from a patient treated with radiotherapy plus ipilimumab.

For the CDR3, the DNA is TGTGCCAGCAGCGGTGGATTGGAGGGGTTCTACACCTTC. This sequence encodes CASSGGLEGFYTF. The V and J genes are TRBV9 and TRBJ1-2; D perhaps matches TRBD1 (5 bases). Between the trimmed V and J ends, which lost 3 bases and 10 bases, there was a span of 16 bases. Germline V gene sequence: CDR1 SGDLS, CDR2 YYNGEE. CDR3 length: 13 amino acids.